This T cell receptor beta chain was observed in a study of OX40 agonist ivuxolimab in advanced cancers. Study in general: Ivuxolimab, an agonist antibody against OX40 (CD134), was given to patients. While on treatment, patients had intravenous ivuxolimab at 0.01 to 10 mg/kg every 2 weeks.

The CDR3 spans 17 residues. The V and J ends lost 2 bases and 4 bases respectively, with 19 bases between them. The germline V gene has CDR1 SGHKS and CDR2 YYEKEE (reference sequence). The assay was immunoSEQ multiplex PCR, and TCRdb's table has in-frame clones only and misses some. The sample consists of tens of thousands of clones, more than 70% of them appearing once. Sequencing was performed on CD4+ or CD8+ T cells sorted from blood, taken in a trial of the OX40 agonist ivuxolimab. The chain joins TRBV5-5 to TRBJ1-3; tentative D call: TRBD1 (6 bases). The sequence was obtained from an adult with an advanced solid tumor such as melanoma, head and neck, liver or kidney cancer. For the CDR3, the DNA is TGTGCCAGCAGCTTCGGACAGCTCCGGGATCCCGGAAACACCATATATTTT. It specifies CASSFGQLRDPGNTIYF.